This T cell receptor beta chain appears in the sequencing data of a study of CXCR3-negative and CXCR3-positive naive CD8 T cells. This CDR3 has 14 amino acids. The germline CDR1 and CDR2 sequences are SGHRS and YFSETQ. The libraries of TRB cDNA were prepared using 5' RACE with UMI labels. TCRdb reanalyzed the 5' RACE reads and collapses them to one entry per CDR3 protein, without DNA. Its clone listing holds approximately 74,000 distinct CDR3 sequences. The sequenced sample was naive CXCR3- CD8+ T cells from blood. The subset here: CD45RO-CCR7+CD27+CD95- naive CD8+ T cells lacking CXCR3 (TNR3-). V usage is TRBV5-1 and J usage is TRBJ2-1; TCRdb gives TRBD1 as the D gene, but with no DNA this cannot be confirmed. This receptor was identified in a human donor in good health. Some clones in this sample may be carry-over from other donors' samples. Here the CDR3 reads CAGPSPLSYNEQFF. The full variable domain, in which reference TRBV5-1 and TRBJ2-1 provide the parts outside the CDR3, is KAGVTQTPRYLIKTRGQQVTLSCSPISGHRSVSWYQQTPGQGLQFLFEYFSETQRNKGNFPGRFSGRQFSNSRSEMNVSTLELGDSALYLCAGPSPLSYNEQFFGPGTRLTVL.